One and the same sample provided the 5 T cell receptor beta chains below, sequenced in a study of T cells after somatic rescue of genetic block. TCRdb's copy holds only in-frame clones and misses some; the assay was immunoSEQ multiplex PCR. The table includes tens of thousands of clones, 90% to 96% detected once. The specimen sequenced was peripheral blood mononuclear cells (PBMCs). The receptors originated from a child under two years old.

The rearrangement uses TRBV6-1 and TRBJ2-3; the D is unclear. Trimming removed 6 bases from V and 6 bases from J, with 10 bases in between. The germline gives CDR1 MNHNS, CDR2 SASEGT. The CDR3 totals 12 residues. CDR3 sequence (DNA): TGTGCCAGCAGCGTGGTGAGGGATACGCAGTATTTT. Translation gives CASSVVRDTQYF.

CDR3 protein: CSVGGDWETQYF. For the CDR3, the DNA is TGCAGCGTTGGGGGGGATTGGGAGACCCAGTACTTC. This chain uses TRBV29-1 with TRBJ2-5, with D maybe TRBD2 (6 bases). The V end lost 4 bases, the J end lost 5 bases, and 11 bases lay between the germline ends. Germline values: CDR1 SQVTM, CDR2 ANQGSEA. This CDR3 comprises 12 residues.

V usage is TRBV5-1 and J usage is TRBJ1-1; 12 positions agree with TRBD1. V trimming: 4 bases; J trimming: 0 bases; junction bases outside the gene matches: 4. The CDR3 spans 16 residues. CDR1 and CDR2 from the germline V gene are SGHRS and YFSETQ. This CDR3 reads CASSPGQGAMNTEAFF. CDR3 bases: TGCGCCAGCAGCCCGGGACAGGGGGCAATGAACACTGAAGCTTTCTTT.

J is TRBJ2-7 and V is TRBV7-2; no clear D gene. The germline gives CDR1 SGHTA, CDR2 FQGNSA. CDR3 length: 12 amino acids. V lost 5 bases, J lost 3 bases, and 8 bases lay in between. CDR3 sequence: CASSLLGYEQYF. In nucleotides, the CDR3 is TGTGCCAGCAGCCTCCTCGGCTACGAGCAGTACTTC.

The CDR3 coding sequence is TGTGCCAGCAGTTTTACCGGGACTAGCGGGACCTCGAACACCGGGGAGCTGTTTTTT. Its translation is CASSFTGTSGTSNTGELFF. The chain is built from TRBV27 and TRBJ2-2; 13 nucleotides agree with TRBD2. The CDR3 is made up of 19 amino acids. Per germline, CDR1 MNHEY and CDR2 SMNVEV (reference sequence). The J segment lost 0 bases and the V segment lost 3 bases, leaving 7 bases of the junction unmatched.